A single sample is the source of the 24 T cell receptor beta chains below, sequenced in a study of T cells in Graves' hyperthyroidism and ophthalmopathy. Researchers amplified the TCR beta CDR3 regions from RNA transcripts. Initially, a first-round RT-PCR of the TCR CDR3 employed the HTBI primer set. Via MiXCR, TCRdb re-called the multiplex PCR reads, giving one row per CDR3 protein. The sample has about 510,000 distinct CDR3 sequences; 11% to 15% are singletons. The specimen sequenced was blood. The receptors come from a woman between 40 and 55 years old with Graves' hyperthyroidism.

This clonotype was seen only a few times. The chain carries TRBV5-5 and TRBJ2-3; the match to TRBD1 covers 11 bases. Trimming cost V 4 bases and J 4 bases; bases outside gene matches: 8. This CDR3 is built from 16 residues. Per the germline V gene, CDR1 is SGHKS and CDR2 is YYEKEE (reference sequence). This CDR3 is CASSAGDRGSPDTQYF. The CDR3 region has the DNA TGTGCCAGCAGCGCAGGGGACAGGGGGTCCCCAGATACGCAGTATTTT. The whole variable domain, remainder taken from reference TRBV5-5 and TRBJ2-3, is DAGVTQSPTHLIKTRGQQVTLRCSPISGHKSVSWYQQVLGQGPQFIFQYYEKEERGRGNFPDRFSARQFPNYSSELNVNALLLGDSALYLCASSAGDRGSPDTQYFGPGTRLTVL.

There are a few counts of this clonotype. This chain uses TRBV28 with TRBJ2-6; either TRBD1 or TRBD2 may fit D (5 bases each). Trimming left V 7 bases short and J 2 bases short, with 18 bases between. Germline V gene data show CDR1 as MDHEN and CDR2 as SYDVKM. This CDR3 region has 17 residues. CDR3: CASNPGTGSPGANVLTF. CDR3 bases: TGTGCCAGCAATCCCGGGACGGGGTCTCCTGGGGCCAACGTCCTGACTTTC.

This clonotype was counted ten times or more. The chain employs TRBV20-1 and TRBJ1-5, with D possibly being TRBD1 (6 bases). The V gene's germline CDR1 is DFQATT and CDR2 SNEGSKA (reference sequence). CDR3 size: 15 residues. Trimming left V 5 bases short and J 2 bases short, with 16 bases between. CDR3 sequence: CSAEGGAGGNQPQHF. Here the CDR3 DNA reads TGCAGTGCTGAGGGGGGGGCGGGGGGCAATCAGCCCCAGCATTTT.

This clonotype was picked up many times. The chain has TRBV28 and TRBJ2-7; D unresolved. Germline CDR1 is MDHEN and CDR2 is SYDVKM. V dropped 4 bases and J dropped 6 bases, with 16 bases sitting between them. The CDR3 totals 14 residues. The CDR3 sequence: CASSSPPGLGEQYF. Written as DNA, the CDR3 is TGTGCCAGCAGTTCCCCCCCCGGGTTGGGCGAGCAGTACTTC.

The chain combines TRBV7-9 with TRBJ1-3; D remains unclear. Germline CDR1 SEHNR, CDR2 FQNEAQ (reference sequence). The CDR3 is 16 residues long. The ends were cut back, 1 base at V and 0 bases at J, with 10 bases in the middle. CDR3 DNA sequence: TGTGCCAGCAGCTTAGTCGGCGGATCCTCTGGAAACACCATATATTTT. It codes for CASSLVGGSSGNTIYF.

The chain uses TRBV27 and TRBJ1-1; D remains unclear. Germline CDR1 is MNHEY and CDR2 is SMNVEV (reference sequence). This CDR3 has 13 amino acids. With 8 bases removed from V and 3 bases from J, the gap between germline ends came to 13 bases. CDR3 sequence reads: CASARYRDTEAFF. In DNA, the CDR3 is TGTGCCAGCGCGCGGTATCGGGACACTGAAGCTTTCTTT.

This clonotype was seen many times. This chain links TRBV3-1 with TRBJ2-7; D gene unclear. Per germline, CDR1 LGHDT and CDR2 YNNKEL (reference sequence). Between the trimmed V and J ends, which lost 1 base and 0 bases, there was a span of 4 bases. The CDR3 is made up of 13 amino acids. Here the CDR3 reads CASSQVSSYEQYF. CDR3 in DNA: TGTGCCAGCAGCCAAGTCAGCTCCTACGAGCAGTACTTC.

This clonotype appeared many times. This chain uses TRBV7-9 with TRBJ1-4, with TRBD1 identical over 7 bases. The CDR3 runs 14 residues. The trim removed 1 base at V and 6 bases at J, leaving 2 bases unmatched. Germline values: CDR1 SEHNR, CDR2 FQNEAQ (reference sequence). In nucleotides, the CDR3 is TGTGCCAGCAGCTTAGGACAGGGTTATGAAAAACTGTTTTTT. It is translated as CASSLGQGYEKLFF.

This chain connects TRBV4-1 to TRBJ2-2, with 9 bases lining up with TRBD2. Germline V gene data show CDR1 as MGHRA and CDR2 as YSYEKL. The CDR3 is made up of 16 amino acids. The V gene end was trimmed by 4 bases and the J gene end by 1 base; junction bases not matched to a gene: 4. The CDR3 spells CASSRPTSGNTGELFF. The CDR3 nucleotides read TGCGCCAGCAGCCGACCGACTAGCGGGAACACCGGGGAGCTGTTTTTT.

This clonotype was recorded many times. The chain couples TRBV30 to TRBJ2-7; TRBD1 matches 12 bases. CDR3 length: 14 amino acids. Germline CDR1 is GTSNPN and CDR2 is SVGIG (reference sequence). V shed 2 bases and J 7 bases; nucleotides not matched to a gene: 6. CDR3 amino acids: CAWSRDRGQLEQYF. Written as DNA, the CDR3 is TGTGCCTGGAGTAGGGACAGGGGGCAGTTGGAGCAGTACTTC.

The chain has TRBV7-2 and TRBJ2-2; no clear D gene. The V and J ends lost 3 bases and 1 base respectively, with 6 bases between them. The CDR3 is made up of 14 amino acids. Germline loops: CDR1 SGHTA, CDR2 FQGNSA. The CDR3 spells CASSLRWNTGELFF. Here the CDR3 DNA reads TGTGCCAGCAGCTTGCGGTGGAACACCGGGGAGCTGTTTTTT.

This clonotype has a count of ten or more. This rearrangement joins TRBV28 to TRBJ1-1, with D uncertain. The V end lost 3 bases, the J end lost 5 bases, and 13 bases lay between the germline ends. CDR1 is MDHEN, CDR2 SYDVKM, per germline. The length of the CDR3 is 14 residues. The CDR3 bases are TGTGCCAGCAGTTTCTACAGTTCATCGACTGAAGCTTTCTTT. Translated: CASSFYSSSTEAFF. The variable domain in full, with the rest retrieved from reference TRBV28 and TRBJ1-1, is DVKVTQSSRYLVKRTGEKVFLECVQDMDHENMFWYRQDPGLGLRLIYFSYDVKMKEKGDIPEGYSVSREKKERFSLILESASTNQTSMYLCASSFYSSSTEAFFGQGTRLTVV.

Ten or more counts support this clonotype. V gene TRBV12-3 or TRBV12-4 combines with J gene TRBJ2-7; the match to TRBD1 covers 8 bases. CDR3 length: 15 amino acids. J was trimmed by 1 base and V by 4 bases; bases with no gene match: 6. This CDR3 is CASSSRQGFSYEQYF. The CDR3 nucleotides are TGTGCCAGCAGTTCGCGACAGGGGTTTTCCTACGAGCAGTACTTC.

The chain recombines TRBV14 with TRBJ2-3; D unclear. V lost 1 base to trimming and J lost 0 bases, with 8 bases between them. CDR1 is SGHDN, CDR2 FVKESK, per germline. The CDR3 length is 15 residues. The CDR3 sequence is CASSQGSASTDTQYF. The CDR3 coding sequence is TGTGCCAGCAGCCAAGGCTCTGCTAGCACAGATACGCAGTATTTT.

A note on this clonotype: A much larger clone lies a single base off, so this may be a read error. CDR3 residues: CASCTTSGTYNEQFF. The DNA of the CDR3 is TGTGCCAGCTGCACGACTAGCGGGACTTACAATGAGCAGTTCTTC. V is TRBV7-2 and J is TRBJ2-1; 11 bases match TRBD2. CDR1 and CDR2 (germline): SGHTA, FQGNSA. The CDR3 loop spans 15 amino acids. V trimming: 8 bases; J trimming: 4 bases; junction bases outside the gene matches: 7.

This clonotype was detected a few times. The V and J genes are TRBV5-6 and TRBJ2-7; 8 nucleotides line up with TRBD2. With V trimmed by 4 bases and J by 3 bases, 9 bases remained unmatched. Germline V CDR1 and CDR2: SGHDT, YYEEEE. There are 15 residues in the CDR3. CDR3 sequence (DNA): TGTGCCAGCAGCCTGCCCCCCGGGACTAGCTACGAGCAGTACTTC. This sequence encodes CASSLPPGTSYEQYF.

This clonotype was counted many times. The gene calls are TRBV20-1 and TRBJ2-1; no reliable D call. The CDR3 is made up of 15 amino acids. Germline V CDR1 and CDR2: DFQATT, SNEGSKA (reference sequence). The CDR3 nucleotides read TGCAGGGCCTCCGGACCTCGCCTATTTTACAATGAGCAGTTCTTC. Residues: CRASGPRLFYNEQFF.

In its sample, this clonotype was seen a few times. V gene TRBV6-2 or TRBV6-3 combines with J gene TRBJ2-7, with D perhaps matching TRBD1 or TRBD2 (5 bases each). V lost 1 base and J 2 bases, leaving 9 bases between the germline ends. The CDR3 is 14 residues long. Germline V lookup: CDR1 MNHEY, CDR2 SVGEGT. CDR3 amino acids: CASSYWDGPYEQYF. Written as DNA, the CDR3 is TGTGCCAGCAGTTACTGGGACGGACCCTACGAGCAGTACTTC.

This clonotype was observed many times. J is TRBJ2-7 and V is TRBV28, with 7 bases identical to TRBD1. The CDR3 runs to 16 residues. CDR1 MDHEN and CDR2 SYDVKM come from the germline V gene. V lost 3 bases to trimming and J lost 1 base; unmatched junction nucleotides: 9. The CDR3 coding sequence is TGTGCCAGCAGTTTTCCGGCCTGGACAGGATCCTACGAGCAGTACTTC. Translating gives CASSFPAWTGSYEQYF. Full variable domain (missing parts from reference TRBV28 and TRBJ2-7): DVKVTQSSRYLVKRTGEKVFLECVQDMDHENMFWYRQDPGLGLRLIYFSYDVKMKEKGDIPEGYSVSREKKERFSLILESASTNQTSMYLCASSFPAWTGSYEQYFGPGTRLTVT.

This clonotype was observed a handful of times. The chain uses TRBV27 and TRBJ2-5, with a possible D match to TRBD1 (5 bases). V was cut by 5 bases and J by 2 bases, with 12 bases left in between. The CDR3 sequence is 14 residues long. Germline assignment: CDR1 MNHEY and CDR2 SMNVEV (reference sequence). CDR3 bases: TGTGCCAGCAGTCCTTGGGGCGTTCAAGAGACCCAGTACTTC. Translation gives CASSPWGVQETQYF.

In this sample, this clonotype turned up many times. The V gene is TRBV7-6, the J gene TRBJ2-7; TRBD2 agrees at 8 bases. The CDR3 covers 16 residues. The V segment lost 4 bases and the J segment 5 bases; nucleotides outside the gene matches: 13. CDR1 is SGHVS and CDR2 is FNYEAQ in the germline V gene. Here the CDR3 reads CASSSPLSGSVHEQYF. Here the CDR3 DNA reads TGTGCCAGCAGCTCCCCCCTCAGCGGGAGCGTACACGAGCAGTACTTC. The variable domain in full, completed from reference TRBV7-6 and TRBJ2-7, reads GAGVSQSPRYKVTKRGQDVALRCDPISGHVSLYWYRQALGQGPEFLTYFNYEAQQDKSGLPNDRFSAERPEGSISTLTIQRTEQRDSAMYRCASSSPLSGSVHEQYFGPGTRLTVT.

This clonotype has more than one count but fewer than ten. V and J are TRBV6-1 and TRBJ2-1; D is undetermined. Germline CDR1 and CDR2: MNHNS and SASEGT. Trimming shortened V by 8 bases and J by 2 bases, and 13 bases separated the two germline ends. The CDR3 runs to 14 residues. Here the CDR3 reads CASFPAWTYNEQFF. The CDR3 DNA reads as TGTGCCAGCTTTCCCGCCTGGACCTACAATGAGCAGTTCTTC.

A remark on this clonotype: The CDR3 ends on some other residue instead of the conserved phenylalanine or tryptophan, so this is likely a read error. The chain employs TRBV18 and TRBJ2-3; possibly TRBD1 for D (5 bases). CDR1 and CDR2 (germline): KGHSH, LQKENI. V dropped 3 bases and J dropped 5 bases, with 6 bases sitting between them. The CDR3 runs 12 residues. The CDR3 coding sequence is TGTGCCAGCTCACCCCAGGGAGATACGCAGTATCTT. Its protein is CASSPQGDTQYL.

This clonotype was detected ten times or more. The chain couples TRBV20-1 to TRBJ1-5; D gene ambiguous. V was shortened by 5 bases and J by 5 bases, with 16 bases between the two germline ends. The CDR3 runs to 14 residues. Germline V gives CDR1 DFQATT, CDR2 SNEGSKA (reference sequence). The DNA for the CDR3 is TGCAGTGCTTCAAACACAGCTCAAGATCAGCCCCAGCATTTT. Its protein product is CSASNTAQDQPQHF.